This TCR beta chain is drawn from a study of blood T cells in healthy people across ages. This CDR3 contains 14 residues. Germline V lookup: CDR1 SGHDT, CDR2 YYEEEE. V was cut by 7 bases and J by 2 bases, with 14 bases left in between. The authors ran a second PCR of about 6 to 11 cycles using a sample-barcoded 5' primer and a J-beta primer mix. Each CDR3 protein gets one entry after TCRdb re-called the 5' RACE reads with MiXCR. Of some 1,800,000 distinct CDR3 sequences in the sample, approximately 39% were seen once. The chain is built from TRBV5-6 and TRBJ2-3; D remains ambiguous. The receptor's source is a human donor in good health. Sequenced: blood. The CDR3 loop reads CASVLRGFTDTQYF. The CDR3 coding sequence is TGTGCCAGCGTTTTGCGAGGCTTCACAGATACGCAGTATTTT.